The T cell receptor beta chain under discussion was sequenced for a study of T cell repertoires in cytomegalovirus infection. About the study: Public TCR beta signature analysis indicated the presence of both CMV infection and matching HLA type. General study findings and limits: The study found HLA-C-restricted CMV-specific TCR beta clonotypes dominating the ex vivo response. Cumulative frequency of public TCR beta families picked out carriers of CMV plus the relevant HLA.

The table lists this clonotype with many counts. As yet, its antigen is unknown. CDR3 length equals 15 residues. With V trimmed by 5 bases and J by 2 bases, 3 bases remained unmatched. CDR1 is SGHVS, CDR2 FNYEAQ, per germline. TCRdb processed the reads anew with MiXCR; each CDR3 protein has one entry. The sample yields under 600,000 distinct CDR3 sequences, about 15% seen once. Material for sequencing was CD8+ T cells from PBMCs. V gene TRBV7-6 combines with J gene TRBJ2-5; 12 nucleotides agree with TRBD2. The sequence derives from a human donor in good health (CMV status not recorded). Some clones in this sample may be carry-over from other donors' samples. This CDR3 reads CASSAGLAGQETQYF. In nucleotides, the CDR3 is TGTGCCAGCAGCGCTGGACTAGCGGGGCAAGAGACCCAGTACTTC.